This T cell receptor (beta chain) stems from a study of T cells in tumors after PD-1 blockade. About the study: On average, peripheral blood gave some 120,000 TCR templates and 30,000 to 40,000 unique clonotypes.

TCRdb keeps only in-frame clones here, not all; method: immunoSEQ multiplex PCR. The table shows 45,000 or so clones, with more than 60% occurring only once. V dropped 6 bases and J dropped 4 bases, with 12 bases sitting between them. Germline CDR1 MGHDK, CDR2 SYGVNS. The CDR3 is 14 residues long. Sequenced material: PBMCs, taken before anti-PD-1 therapy. The sequence was obtained from a human donor with advanced basal cell or squamous cell carcinoma (not recorded which). The chain recombines TRBV25-1 with TRBJ2-2, with D maybe TRBD2 (6 bases). The CDR3 loop is CASRGGLITGELFF. The CDR3 DNA reads as TGTGCCAGCAGGGGGGGACTTATCACCGGGGAGCTGTTTTTT.